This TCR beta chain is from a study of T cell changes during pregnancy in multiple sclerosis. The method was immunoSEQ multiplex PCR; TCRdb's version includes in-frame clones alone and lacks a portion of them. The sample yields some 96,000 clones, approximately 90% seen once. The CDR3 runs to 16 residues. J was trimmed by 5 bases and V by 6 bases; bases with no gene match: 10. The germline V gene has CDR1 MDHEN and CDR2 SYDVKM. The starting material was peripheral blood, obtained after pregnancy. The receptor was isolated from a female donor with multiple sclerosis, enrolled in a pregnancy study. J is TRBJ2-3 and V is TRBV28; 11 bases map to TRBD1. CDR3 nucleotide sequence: TGTGCCAGCAGCTCTAGCGGACAGGGGGCAGGAGATACGCAGTATTTT. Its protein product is CASSSSGQGAGDTQYF.